This T cell receptor beta chain was sequenced in a study of cytomegalovirus exposure and HLA in healthy donors. General study points: More clonal expansion characterized HLA-associated TCR beta chains than equally common others in a later analysis. Cytomegalovirus-associated status was assigned to 164 TCR beta chains.

PCR used 60 Vbeta primers and 13 Jbeta primers. Some clones are missing from TCRdb's copy, which holds only in-frame ones; the method was immunoSEQ multiplex PCR. This sample has about 140,000 clones, with about 78% found just once. There are a few counts of this clone. Its specificity is not known. The V end lost 0 bases, the J end lost 7 bases, and 13 bases lay between the germline ends. The CDR3 is made up of 15 amino acids. Germline assignment: CDR1 LNHNV and CDR2 YYDKDF (reference sequence). This chain links TRBV15 with TRBJ2-4, with D possibly TRBD2 on 6 matching bases. The specimen was PBMCs. This clonotype originated in a man aged 18 to 29 in good health and CMV-seronegative. DNA for the CDR3: TGTGCCACCAGCAGAGACAGGGCCCGGGGGAACATTCAGTACTTC. Its protein is CATSRDRARGNIQYF.